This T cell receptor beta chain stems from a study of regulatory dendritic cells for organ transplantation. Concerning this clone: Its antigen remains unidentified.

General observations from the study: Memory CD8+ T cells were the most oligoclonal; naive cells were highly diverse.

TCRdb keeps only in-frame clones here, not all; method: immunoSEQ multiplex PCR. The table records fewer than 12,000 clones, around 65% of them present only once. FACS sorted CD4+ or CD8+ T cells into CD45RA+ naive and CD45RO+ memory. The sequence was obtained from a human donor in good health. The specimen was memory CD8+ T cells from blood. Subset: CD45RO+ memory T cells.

In DNA form, the CDR3 reads TGTGCCAGCAGAGCTTACACCGGGGAGCTGTTTTTT. Amino acids: CASRAYTGELFF. This rearrangement joins TRBV9 to TRBJ2-2; D gene ambiguous. CDR1 is SGDLS, CDR2 YYNGEE, per germline. CDR3 size: 12 residues. Between the trimmed V and J ends, which lost 5 bases and 3 bases, there was a span of 5 bases.